This paragraph reports one T cell receptor (beta chain). The sample comes from a study of cytomegalovirus exposure and HLA in healthy donors. Primers for the PCR totalled 60 Vbeta and 13 Jbeta. Libraries were prepared by immunoSEQ multiplex PCR; TCRdb keeps only in-frame clonotypes and omits some of them. The sample includes about 160,000 clones, about three quarters seen only once; the top ten take roughly 2%. Trimming pared 4 bases from V and 0 bases from J, leaving 6 bases between. Germline CDR1 is SNHLY and CDR2 is FYNNEI. The CDR3 has 13 amino acids. This clonotype originated in a female donor in good health and CMV-seronegative. The chain has TRBV2 and TRBJ1-1; D is uncertain. The source material was PBMCs. In DNA form, the CDR3 reads TGTGCCAGCAGTGCGGAGTTGAACACTGAAGCTTTCTTT. This codes for CASSAELNTEAFF.